The clone carrying this T cell receptor beta chain was detected only a few times. Its target is not known. These data originate in a study of regulatory T cells in long-lasting Graves disease. In building TCR beta libraries, iRepertoire HTBI primers were used together with Arm-PCR of CDR3 regions. One entry per CDR3 protein results from TCRdb running MiXCR on the multiplex PCR reads. Here the sample spans fewer than 500,000 distinct CDR3 sequences, 15% to 20% being singletons. Whole-study findings and limits: Persistent Graves' patients showed less TCR diversity than newly diagnosed ones. There were preferences for TRBV28, TRBJ1-2 and TRBJ2-5 in persistent disease.

Time point meaning: newly diagnosed GD, antithyroid drugs for less than 3 months. From RNA extracted from PBMCs, the TCR library was made. This CDR3 region has 13 residues. From germline, CDR1 is SGHRS and CDR2 YFSETQ. Trimming left V 4 bases short and J 2 bases short, with 10 bases between. This same sample was also taken into another study, of T cells in Graves' hyperthyroidism and ophthalmopathy. Per that study: First-round RT-PCR with HTBI primers amplified the TCR CDR3 region.

This chain uses TRBV5-1 with TRBJ2-7, with TRBD1 as a possible D gene (5 bases). The sample was peripheral blood mononuclear cells (PBMCs), taken at new diagnosis, from a patient treated with antithyroid drugs. This clonotype originated in a man in his forties or fifties with Graves disease. CDR3 sequence (DNA): TGCGCCAGCAGCGCGGACAATGCCTACGAGCAGTACTTC. Protein product: CASSADNAYEQYF.